These 17 T cell receptor beta chains were sequenced from one sample in a study of OX40 agonist ivuxolimab in advanced cancers. Some clones are missing from TCRdb's copy, which holds only in-frame ones; the method was immunoSEQ multiplex PCR. In the table there are roughly 59,000 clones, 88% of which are singletons. The sample here was CD4+ or CD8+ T cells sorted from blood, taken in a trial of the OX40 agonist ivuxolimab. These receptors were obtained from an adult with an advanced solid tumor such as melanoma, head and neck, liver or kidney cancer.

This clone was recorded once. The chain links TRBV9 to TRBJ1-4; TRBD1 aligns across 11 bases. The CDR3 spans 18 residues. V shed 3 bases, J shed 5 bases, and the junction held 12 bases outside the gene matches. Germline CDR1 SGDLS, CDR2 YYNGEE. The CDR3 DNA sequence: TGTGCCAGCAGCGCCGGAAATGGACAGGGGGCAGGAAATGAAAAACTGTTTTTT. It translates to CASSAGNGQGAGNEKLFF.

V usage is TRBV30 and J usage is TRBJ2-3, with TRBD2 identical over 11 bases. Losses at the gene ends were 8 bases for V and 3 bases for J; bases not matched to a gene: 7. Germline V gene data show CDR1 as GTSNPN and CDR2 as SVGIG (reference sequence). The length of the CDR3 is 14 residues. The CDR3 loop is CARQTSGITDTQYF. In DNA form, the CDR3 reads TGTGCCCGGCAGACTAGCGGGATTACAGATACGCAGTATTTT.

The V gene is TRBV10-2, the J gene TRBJ1-6; 10 bases fit TRBD1. Germline lookup yields CDR1 WSHSY and CDR2 SAAADI. This CDR3 contains 15 residues. V was pared by 6 bases and J by 7 bases, with 6 bases of the junction left unmatched. The CDR3 sequence: CASRVPGQGNSPLHF. The CDR3 DNA is TGCGCCAGCAGGGTCCCGGGACAGGGGAATTCACCCCTCCACTTT.

In this sample, this clone turned up once. The gene calls are TRBV6-5 and TRBJ2-4; 10 nucleotides agree with TRBD1. The germline V gene has CDR1 MNHEY and CDR2 SVGAGI. The CDR3 has 16 amino acids. V trimming: 4 bases; J trimming: 1 base; junction bases outside the gene matches: 4. The CDR3 sequence is CASSSGQGGAKNIQYF. CDR3 DNA sequence: TGTGCCAGCAGTTCTGGACAGGGGGGTGCCAAAAACATTCAGTACTTC.

The V gene is TRBV30, the J gene TRBJ2-5, with 8 nucleotides matching TRBD1. This CDR3 region has 13 residues. V shed 2 bases and J 1 base; nucleotides not matched to a gene: 0. Per the germline V gene, CDR1 is GTSNPN and CDR2 is SVGIG (reference sequence). DNA for the CDR3: TGTGCCTGGAGTCAGGGGGCCCAAGAGACCCAGTACTTC. Translated: CAWSQGAQETQYF.

This clone was counted a single time. The rearrangement uses TRBV28 and TRBJ1-6, with D possibly matching TRBD1 (5 bases). CDR1 is MDHEN, CDR2 SYDVKM, per germline. Trimming shortened V by 6 bases and J by 9 bases, and 15 bases separated the two germline ends. The CDR3 runs to 14 residues. The CDR3 nucleotides are TGTGCCAGCAGCCCCTTAAGGGGTCCTTCACCCCTCCACTTT. This sequence encodes CASSPLRGPSPLHF.

This chain uses TRBV6-1 with TRBJ1-2, with D possibly being TRBD1 (6 bases). V dropped 3 bases and J dropped 4 bases, with 12 bases sitting between them. The CDR3 length is 14 residues. Germline V CDR1 and CDR2: MNHNS, SASEGT. Written as DNA, the CDR3 is TGTGCCAGCAGTGAGGAGGAGGGGGGCTATGGCTACACCTTC. It yields the protein CASSEEEGGYGYTF.

The CDR3 sequence is CASSPPGTSNQPQHF. DNA of the CDR3: TGTGCCAGCAGCCCCCCGGGGACTAGCAATCAGCCCCAGCATTTT. The rearrangement uses TRBV5-8 and TRBJ1-5; maybe TRBD1 (5 bases). CDR1 is SGHTS and CDR2 is YDEGEE in the germline V gene. CDR3 length equals 15 residues. V was trimmed by 4 bases and J by 0 bases, leaving 11 bases between them.

About this clone itself: At one boundary the junction diverges from the germline segment, which might be a read error. The same CDR3 arises from other DNA sequences in this sample as well. This chain links TRBV7-2 with TRBJ2-5, with D unclear. This CDR3 comprises 13 residues. Germline CDR1 and CDR2: SGHTA and FQGNSA. This chain's CDR3 is CASSLVGKETQYF. CDR3 nucleotide sequence: TGTGCCAGCAGCTTAGTAGGGAAAGAGACTCAGTACTTC.

V is TRBV9 and J is TRBJ1-2, with no clear D. The CDR3 is 14 residues long. Trimming removed 2 bases from V and 6 bases from J, with 14 bases in between. CDR1 and CDR2 (germline): SGDLS, YYNGEE. CDR3 protein: CASSVLGFNDGYTF. In nucleotides, the CDR3 is TGTGCCAGCAGCGTTCTGGGATTCAACGATGGCTACACCTTC.

The chain uses TRBV5-6 and TRBJ2-4; tentatively, D is TRBD1 (6 bases). Trimming removed 3 bases from V and 3 bases from J, with 10 bases in between. Germline V gene lookup returns CDR1 SGHDT and CDR2 YYEEEE. The CDR3 has 14 residues. In DNA form, the CDR3 reads TGTGCCAGCAGCTCCAGGGGAGACAAAAACATTCAGTACTTC. Translated: CASSSRGDKNIQYF.

In DNA form, the CDR3 reads TGCGCCAGCAGCCAAGGAGGGTCCAGCAATGAGCAGTTCTTC. Its translation: CASSQGGSSNEQFF. J is TRBJ2-1 and V is TRBV4-1; maybe TRBD2 (5 bases). Germline V gives CDR1 MGHRA, CDR2 YSYEKL. Trimming stripped 1 base from V and 6 bases from J, with 10 bases between. There are 14 residues in the CDR3.

This rearrangement joins TRBV5-6 to TRBJ1-2; D is perhaps TRBD1 (5 bases). V lost 1 base and J lost 4, with 11 bases in between. CDR1 and CDR2 (germline): SGHDT, YYEEEE. CDR3 size: 14 residues. CDR3 amino acids: CASSLTGSTYGYTF. The CDR3 DNA reads TGTGCCAGCAGCTTGACAGGCAGCACCTATGGCTACACCTTC.

This chain links TRBV5-1 with TRBJ1-4; D remains unclear. CDR1 and CDR2 (germline): SGHRS, YFSETQ. V was shortened by 1 base and J by 5 bases, with 18 bases between the two germline ends. The CDR3 is made up of 17 amino acids. The CDR3 coding sequence is TGCGCCAGCAGCTTGCAAATTCCTGGGTCTCCCAATGAAAAACTGTTTTTT. Translating gives CASSLQIPGSPNEKLFF.

By sample fraction, this clone is medium-sized. This chain links TRBV7-8 with TRBJ1-5; no clear D gene. The germline CDR1 and CDR2 sequences are SGHVS and FQNEAQ. This CDR3 contains 13 residues. Deletions cut 2 bases from V and 3 bases from J, with 5 bases between. CDR3 sequence (DNA): TGTGCCAGCAGCTTATTTAACAATCAGCCCCAGCATTTT. Protein: CASSLFNNQPQHF.

This chain joins TRBV7-2 and TRBJ1-2, with D unclear. Germline V gene data show CDR1 as SGHTA and CDR2 as FQGNSA. This CDR3 comprises 12 residues. Trimming removed 4 bases from V and 3 bases from J, with 6 bases in between. The CDR3 sequence: CASSSGDYGYTF. The CDR3 DNA reads TGTGCCAGCAGCTCAGGCGACTATGGCTACACCTTC.

V and J are TRBV28 and TRBJ1-2; D not resolved. The V and J ends lost 5 bases and 6 bases respectively, with 19 bases between them. Germline values: CDR1 MDHEN, CDR2 SYDVKM. The CDR3 consists of 15 residues. CDR3 region: CASSPRTVRVHGYTF. In DNA form, the CDR3 reads TGTGCCAGCAGTCCCCGGACGGTACGAGTTCATGGCTACACCTTC.